This TCR beta chain stems from a study of blood T cell repertoires in COVID-19. The assay was immunoSEQ multiplex PCR, and TCRdb's table has in-frame clones only and misses some. The data contain a few hundred thousand clones, 89% of them singletons. This clone was seen more than once but under ten times. Trimming removed 2 bases from V and 5 bases from J; junction bases left unmatched: 2. Germline V lookup: CDR1 MGHRA, CDR2 YSYEKL. The CDR3 totals 14 residues. Sequenced input: PBMCs or T cells enriched from blood (not recorded which). The receptor's source is a woman in her thirties or forties who had recovered from COVID-19. The V and J genes are TRBV4-1 and TRBJ1-5, with 8 bases that match TRBD1. The CDR3 bases are TGCGCCAGCAGCCAAACGACAGGGGATCAGCCCCAGCATTTT. Amino acid sequence: CASSQTTGDQPQHF.